This TCR beta chain was documented in a study of cytomegalovirus exposure and HLA in healthy donors. CDR1 is MNHNY, CDR2 SVGAGI, per germline (reference sequence). Trimming shortened V by 6 bases and J by 1 base, and 16 bases separated the two germline ends. This CDR3 region has 16 residues. The study ran its PCR with 60 Vbeta and 13 Jbeta primers. Some clones are missing from TCRdb's copy, which holds only in-frame ones; the method was immunoSEQ multiplex PCR. The table has about 190,000 clones, roughly 87% seen once. Sequenced: PBMCs. The sequence was collected from a man aged 45-60 years in good health and CMV-seronegative. V is TRBV6-6 and J is TRBJ1-3, with D possibly matching TRBD1 (6 bases). CDR3 nucleotides: TGTGCCAGCAGCCACCCCGGACAGATATCTGGAAACACCATATATTTT. Protein sequence: CASSHPGQISGNTIYF.